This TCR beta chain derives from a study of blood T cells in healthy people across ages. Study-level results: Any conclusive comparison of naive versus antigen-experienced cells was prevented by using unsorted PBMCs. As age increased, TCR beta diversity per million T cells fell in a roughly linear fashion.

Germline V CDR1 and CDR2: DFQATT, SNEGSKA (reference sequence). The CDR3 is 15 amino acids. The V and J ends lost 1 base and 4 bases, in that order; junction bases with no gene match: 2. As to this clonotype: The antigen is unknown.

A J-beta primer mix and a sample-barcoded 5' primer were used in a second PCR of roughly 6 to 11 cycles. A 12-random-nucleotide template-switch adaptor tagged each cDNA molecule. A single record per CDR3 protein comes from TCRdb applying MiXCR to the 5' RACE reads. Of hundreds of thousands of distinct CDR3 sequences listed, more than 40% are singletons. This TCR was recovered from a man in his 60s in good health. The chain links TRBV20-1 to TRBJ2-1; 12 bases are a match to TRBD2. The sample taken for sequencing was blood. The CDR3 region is CSARGGLAGYNEQFF. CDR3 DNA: TGCAGTGCTAGAGGAGGACTAGCGGGGTACAATGAGCAGTTCTTC.